This T cell receptor (beta chain) was sequenced during a study of T cell clonotyping in hematopoietic cell transplantation. The overall study: Recipients' pretransplant samples followed cytoreduction. General observations from the study: Recipient TCR diversity dropped after transplant; expanded clonotypes rose from day 30 to 180. Few recipient clonotypes overlapped donors; over 95% were de novo at given depth.

Sequenced by immunoSEQ multiplex PCR; TCRdb stores in-frame clones only, minus some. The data contain roughly 46,000 clones, around 83% of them singletons. Described time point: recipient sample about 28 days before transplant, after cytoreduction. Blood collection times were about day -28 and days 30, 100, 180 posttransplant. The germline CDR1 and CDR2 sequences are SGHVS and FQNEAQ. V dropped 1 base and J dropped 1 base, with 4 bases sitting between them. This CDR3 has 13 residues. Worth noting for this clone: Its antigen is unknown.

This clonotype originated in a man aged 55 to 70 with myelodysplastic syndrome. Some clones in this sample may be carry-over from other donors' samples. The V call is TRBV7-8, the J call TRBJ1-1; D is unclear. The sequenced sample was peripheral blood mononuclear cells, obtained before stem cell transplant. The chain's CDR3 is CASSLDQNTEAFF. The CDR3, as DNA: TGTGCCAGCAGCTTAGATCAGAACACTGAAGCTTTCTTT. Filled out from reference TRBV7-8 and TRBJ1-1, the complete variable domain reads GAGVSQSPRYKVAKRGQDVALRCDPISGHVSLFWYQQALGQGPEFLTYFQNEAQLDKSGLPSDRFFAERPEGSVSTLKIQRTQQEDSAVYLCASSLDQNTEAFFGQGTRLTVV.